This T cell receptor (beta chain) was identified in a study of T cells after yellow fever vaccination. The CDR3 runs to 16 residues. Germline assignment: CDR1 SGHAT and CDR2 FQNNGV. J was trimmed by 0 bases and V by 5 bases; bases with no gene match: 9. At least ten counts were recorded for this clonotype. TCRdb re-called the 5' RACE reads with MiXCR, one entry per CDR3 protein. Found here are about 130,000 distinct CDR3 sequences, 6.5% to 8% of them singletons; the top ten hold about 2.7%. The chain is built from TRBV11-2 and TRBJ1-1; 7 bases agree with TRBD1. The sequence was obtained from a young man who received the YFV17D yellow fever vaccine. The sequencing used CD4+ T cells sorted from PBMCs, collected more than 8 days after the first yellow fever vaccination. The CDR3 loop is CASSVRQGPLNTEAFF. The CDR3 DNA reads TGTGCCAGCAGCGTCCGACAGGGACCTTTGAACACTGAAGCTTTCTTT.